This is a list of T cell receptor beta chains from one sample in a study of blood T cell repertoires in COVID-19. Here immunoSEQ multiplex PCR was the method, and the copy in TCRdb shows in-frame clones only, minus some. The sample has more than 150,000 clones; about nine tenths are singletons. The sequencing sample was made of peripheral blood. Receptors were obtained from a middle-aged man with acute or convalescent COVID-19. Each CDR3 is given with its conserved first and last residue. Clone sizes are given selectively: once, few, many, or a class where the clone is expanded.

CASSQDAEEGAGETQYF once TRBJ2-5 TRBV3-1/TRBV3-2
CASSKVRDRDPYEQYF . TRBJ2-7 TRBV21-1
CASSSGPAGLGQEAFF . TRBJ1-1 TRBV5-6
CAWSRGGEQYF . TRBJ2-7 TRBV30
CASSRTGGVEAFF once TRBJ1-1 TRBV25-1
CASSSGLAGGYEQYF . TRBJ2-7 TRBV5-4
CASSSLGLSSGNTIYF . TRBJ1-3 TRBV5-1
CASSLGLAPGTGELFF . TRBJ2-2 TRBV5-8
CAWKSGNSYEQYF . TRBJ2-7 TRBV30
CASSKRRIPSGLFF . TRBJ1-4 TRBV21-1
CASSQDVGDRFSTDTQYF . TRBJ2-3 TRBV4-3
CASRLGGETAATGELFF . TRBJ2-2 TRBV21-1
CASSFSSGAAGELFF . TRBJ2-2 TRBV13
CASSRDTGDLNTEAFF . TRBJ1-1 TRBV5-1
CASSLSFRGELFF . TRBJ2-2 TRBV5-1
CAWSPTGSGGYTF . TRBJ1-2 TRBV30
CASTPRGTGTYEQYF once TRBJ2-7 TRBV6-6
CASSQGLHGYTF . TRBJ1-2 TRBV14
CASSFNSRTNTGELFF . TRBJ2-2 TRBV7-2
CASSSGLAGTQGTQYF . TRBJ2-5 TRBV7-3
CASSAGRGPPTDTQYF once TRBJ2-3 TRBV2
CASSRESGNTIYF . TRBJ1-3 TRBV5-1
CASSRIQDSPLHF . TRBJ1-6 TRBV7-8
CASSYLGQGEEYF . TRBJ2-7 TRBV6-5
CSVSPSANTGELFF . TRBJ2-2 TRBV29-1
CASSVGDRGGDGQYF once TRBJ2-7 TRBV9
CASSVRGAPGNTIYF . TRBJ1-3 TRBV9
CASSKTGSQPQHF . TRBJ1-5 TRBV27
CASSFRQGNIVHGYTF . TRBJ1-2 TRBV5-6
CAWNRIAGGRGGEQYF once TRBJ2-7 TRBV30
CASRTLRQGAEKLFF . TRBJ1-4 TRBV6-5
CASSPYVGGQGADEQFF . TRBJ2-1 TRBV5-1
CASSQGVTSLKNIQYF . TRBJ2-4 TRBV4-3
CASSLSRQASYNSPLHF . TRBJ1-6 TRBV28
CASSERGTSGGAGVGYTGELFF . TRBJ2-2 TRBV2
CASSTNRDPAGKLFF . TRBJ1-4 TRBV5-4
CASSFGTGLHSGNTIYF . TRBJ1-3 TRBV11-2
CASSFNSQYGYTF . TRBJ1-2 TRBV28
CASSLSNRGNQPQHF few TRBJ1-5 TRBV7-6
CAWSPPVNSNQPQHF once TRBJ1-5 TRBV30
CAWSAGLGKGGEQYF . TRBJ2-7 TRBV30
CASGWPGGISGNTIYF . TRBJ1-3 TRBV12-5
CASSQELSSGNTIYF once TRBJ1-3 TRBV4-2
CASSYSTVLLNTEAFF . TRBJ1-1 TRBV6-5
CASSPWTGEANQPQHF . TRBJ1-5 TRBV7-2
CAWSPLGQTGQPQHF . TRBJ1-5 TRBV30
CASSDGSYGYTF . TRBJ1-2 TRBV6-4